This T cell receptor beta chain was identified in a study of blood T cell repertoires in COVID-19. At the level of the study: The origin of the acute and convalescent COVID-19 samples was the United States, Italy and Spain. Sources were T cells, B-cell-depleted T cells, or PBMCs; the material itself was cDNA or gDNA.

Germline CDR1 KGHDR, CDR2 SFDVKD. This CDR3 region has 13 residues. The germline V and J ends were trimmed by 4 bases and 3 bases, with 8 bases remaining between them. Original processing notes: How many nucleated cells were present was estimated from reference gene primer amplification. The data were produced by immunoSEQ multiplex PCR, yet TCRdb's version contains in-frame clones alone and is incomplete. D and trimming come from the DNA, and the V and J calls and clone size come from that table. Of 39,000 or so clones listed, 90% to 95% were seen once; the top ten hold about 2.2%. The V and J genes are TRBV24-1 and TRBJ2-5; tentatively, D is TRBD2 (5 bases). The receptor was isolated from a man aged 50 to 59 with active COVID-19. The sample consisted of peripheral blood. The CDR3 loop reads CATSDSGKETQYF. CDR3 nucleotides: TGTGCCACCAGTGACTCCGGGAAAGAGACCCAGTACTTC.